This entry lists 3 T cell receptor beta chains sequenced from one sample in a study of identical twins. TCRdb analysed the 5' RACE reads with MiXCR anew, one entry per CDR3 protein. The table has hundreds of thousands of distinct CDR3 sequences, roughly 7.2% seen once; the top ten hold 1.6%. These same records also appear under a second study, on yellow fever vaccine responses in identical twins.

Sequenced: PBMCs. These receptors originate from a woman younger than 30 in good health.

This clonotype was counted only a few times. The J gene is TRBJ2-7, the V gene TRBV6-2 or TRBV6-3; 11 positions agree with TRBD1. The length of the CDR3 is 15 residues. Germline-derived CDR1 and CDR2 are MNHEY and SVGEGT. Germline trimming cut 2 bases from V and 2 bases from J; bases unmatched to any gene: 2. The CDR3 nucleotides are TGTGCCAGCAGTTACGGGGGACAGGGGGCCTACGAGCAGTACGTC. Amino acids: CASSYGGQGAYEQYV.

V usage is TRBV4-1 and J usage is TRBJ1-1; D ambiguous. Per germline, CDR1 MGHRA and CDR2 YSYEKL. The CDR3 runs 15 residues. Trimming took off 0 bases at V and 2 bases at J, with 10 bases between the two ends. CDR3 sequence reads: CASSQDKLTNTEAFF. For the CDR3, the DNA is TGCGCCAGCAGCCAAGATAAACTGACAAACACTGAAGCTTTCTTT.

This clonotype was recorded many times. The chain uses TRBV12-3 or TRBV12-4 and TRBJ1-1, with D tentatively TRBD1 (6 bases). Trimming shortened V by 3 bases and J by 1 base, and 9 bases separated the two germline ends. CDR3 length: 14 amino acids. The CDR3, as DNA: TGTGCCAGCAGTTTCGCGGGGGCGAACACTGAAGCTTTCTTT. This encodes CASSFAGANTEAFF.